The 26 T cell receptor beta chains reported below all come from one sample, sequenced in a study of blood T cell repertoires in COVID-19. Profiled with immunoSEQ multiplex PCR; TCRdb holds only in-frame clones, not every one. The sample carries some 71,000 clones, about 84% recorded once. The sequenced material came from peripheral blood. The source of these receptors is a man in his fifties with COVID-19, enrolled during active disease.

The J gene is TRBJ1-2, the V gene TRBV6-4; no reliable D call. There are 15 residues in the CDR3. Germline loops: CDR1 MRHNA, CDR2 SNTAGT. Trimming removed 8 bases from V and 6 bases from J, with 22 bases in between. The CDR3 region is CASEPPALMLDGYTF. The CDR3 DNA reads TGTGCCAGCGAGCCCCCCGCCCTAATGCTTGATGGCTACACCTTC.

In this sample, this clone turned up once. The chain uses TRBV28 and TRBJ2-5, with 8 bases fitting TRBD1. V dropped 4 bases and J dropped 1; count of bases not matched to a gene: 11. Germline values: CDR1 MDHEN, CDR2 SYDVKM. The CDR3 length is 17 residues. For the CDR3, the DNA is TGTGCCAGCAGTTCCATTGGTGGCCAGGGGGCCCAAGAGACCCAGTACTTC. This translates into CASSSIGGQGAQETQYF.

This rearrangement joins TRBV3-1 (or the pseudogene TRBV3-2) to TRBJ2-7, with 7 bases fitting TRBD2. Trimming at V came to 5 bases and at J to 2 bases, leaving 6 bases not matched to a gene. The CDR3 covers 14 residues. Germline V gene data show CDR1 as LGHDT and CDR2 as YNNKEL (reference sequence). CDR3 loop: CASSSGTIAYEQYF. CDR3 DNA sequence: TGTGCCAGCAGCTCCGGGACTATCGCCTACGAGCAGTACTTC.

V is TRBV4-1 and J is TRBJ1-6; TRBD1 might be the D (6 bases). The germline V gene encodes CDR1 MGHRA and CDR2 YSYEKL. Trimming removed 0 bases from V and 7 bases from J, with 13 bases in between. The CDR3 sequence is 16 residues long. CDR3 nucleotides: TGCGCCAGCAGCCAAGATGGGGGGGCTAGGAATTCACCCCTCCACTTT. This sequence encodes CASSQDGGARNSPLHF.

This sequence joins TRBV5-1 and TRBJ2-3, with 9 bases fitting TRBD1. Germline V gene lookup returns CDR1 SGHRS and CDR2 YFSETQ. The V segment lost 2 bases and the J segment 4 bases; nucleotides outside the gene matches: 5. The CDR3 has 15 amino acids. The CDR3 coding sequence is TGCGCCAGCAGCTTATCGACAGGGGGATCAGATACGCAGTATTTT. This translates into CASSLSTGGSDTQYF.

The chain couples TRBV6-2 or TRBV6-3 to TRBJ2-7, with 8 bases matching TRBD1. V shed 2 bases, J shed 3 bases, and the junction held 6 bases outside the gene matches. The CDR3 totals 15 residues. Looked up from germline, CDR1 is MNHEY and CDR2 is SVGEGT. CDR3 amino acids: CASSYTWTGNYEQYF. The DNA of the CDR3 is TGTGCCAGCAGTTACACATGGACAGGGAACTACGAGCAGTACTTC.

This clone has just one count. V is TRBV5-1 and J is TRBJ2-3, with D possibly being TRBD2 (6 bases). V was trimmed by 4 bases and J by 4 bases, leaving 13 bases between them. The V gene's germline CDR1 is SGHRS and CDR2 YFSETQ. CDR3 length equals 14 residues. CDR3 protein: CASSLAGDSDTQYF. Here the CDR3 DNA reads TGCGCCAGCAGCCTGGCCGGGGACTCAGATACGCAGTATTTT.

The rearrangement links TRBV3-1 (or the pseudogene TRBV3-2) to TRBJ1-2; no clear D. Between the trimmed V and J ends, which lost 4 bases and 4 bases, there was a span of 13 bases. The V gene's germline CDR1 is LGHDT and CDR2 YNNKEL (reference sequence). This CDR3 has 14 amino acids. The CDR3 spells CASSPSPFGYGYTF. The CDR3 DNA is TGTGCCAGCAGCCCCTCCCCATTCGGCTATGGCTACACCTTC.

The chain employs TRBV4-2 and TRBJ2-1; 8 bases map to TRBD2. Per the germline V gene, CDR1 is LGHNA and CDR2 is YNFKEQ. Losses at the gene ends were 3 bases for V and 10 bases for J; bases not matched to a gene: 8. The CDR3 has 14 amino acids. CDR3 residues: CASSQDRLAREQFF. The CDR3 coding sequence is TGTGCCAGCAGCCAGGACCGACTAGCGCGAGAGCAGTTCTTC.

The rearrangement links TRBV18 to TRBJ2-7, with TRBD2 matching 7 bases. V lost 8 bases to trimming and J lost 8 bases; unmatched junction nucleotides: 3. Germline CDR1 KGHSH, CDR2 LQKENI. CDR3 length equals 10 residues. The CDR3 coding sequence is TGTGCCAGCAAGGGAGGGAAGCAGTACTTC. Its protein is CASKGGKQYF.

The CDR3 is CASSSDRGQYYPTEAFF. CDR3 in DNA: TGTGCCAGCAGCTCCGACCGGGGTCAATACTACCCCACTGAAGCTTTCTTT. The chain joins TRBV7-9 to TRBJ1-1; no firm D call. The CDR3 runs to 17 residues. With 4 bases removed from V and 4 bases from J, the gap between germline ends came to 22 bases. Germline V gives CDR1 SEHNR, CDR2 FQNEAQ (reference sequence). Based on the CDR3 plus reference TRBV7-9 and TRBJ1-1, the full variable domain is DTGVSQNPRHKITKRGQNVTFRCDPISEHNRLYWYRQTLGQGPEFLTYFQNEAQLEKSRLLSDRFSAERPKGSFSTLEIQRTEQGDSAMYLCASSSDRGQYYPTEAFFGQGTRLTVV.

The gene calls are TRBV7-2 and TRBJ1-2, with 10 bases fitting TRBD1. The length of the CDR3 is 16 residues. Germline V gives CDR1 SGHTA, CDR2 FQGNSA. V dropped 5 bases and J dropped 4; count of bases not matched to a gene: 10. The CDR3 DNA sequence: TGTGCCAGCAGCCCCGGGGGACAGGGGATGAGCTATGGCTACACCTTC. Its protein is CASSPGGQGMSYGYTF.

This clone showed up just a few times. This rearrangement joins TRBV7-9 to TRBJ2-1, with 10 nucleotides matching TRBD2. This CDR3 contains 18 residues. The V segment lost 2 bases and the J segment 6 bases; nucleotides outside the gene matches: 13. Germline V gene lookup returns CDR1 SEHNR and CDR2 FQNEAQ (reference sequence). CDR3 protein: CASSLQKRTSGATNEQFF. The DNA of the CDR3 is TGTGCCAGCAGCTTACAAAAAAGGACTAGCGGAGCAACCAATGAGCAGTTCTTC. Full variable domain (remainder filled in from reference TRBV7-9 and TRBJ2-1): DTGVSQNPRHKITKRGQNVTFRCDPISEHNRLYWYRQTLGQGPEFLTYFQNEAQLEKSRLLSDRFSAERPKGSFSTLEIQRTEQGDSAMYLCASSLQKRTSGATNEQFFGPGTRLTVL.

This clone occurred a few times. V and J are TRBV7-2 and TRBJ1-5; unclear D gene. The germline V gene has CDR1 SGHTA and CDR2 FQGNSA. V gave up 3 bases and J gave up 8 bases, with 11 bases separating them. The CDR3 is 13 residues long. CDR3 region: CASSFIPQEPQHF. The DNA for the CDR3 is TGTGCCAGCAGCTTTATTCCTCAGGAGCCCCAGCATTTT.

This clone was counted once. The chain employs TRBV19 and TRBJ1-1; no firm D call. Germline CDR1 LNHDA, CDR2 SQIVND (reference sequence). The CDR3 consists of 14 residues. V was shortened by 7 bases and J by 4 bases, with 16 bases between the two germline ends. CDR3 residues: CASTSTFGSTEAFF. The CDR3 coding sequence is TGTGCCAGTACCTCCACCTTCGGGAGCACTGAAGCTTTCTTT.

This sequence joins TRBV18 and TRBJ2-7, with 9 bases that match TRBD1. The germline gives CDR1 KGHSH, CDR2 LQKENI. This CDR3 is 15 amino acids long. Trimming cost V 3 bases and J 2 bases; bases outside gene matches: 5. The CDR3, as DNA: TGTGCCAGCTCACCCCCGACAGGGGGTGCCTACGAGCAGTACTTC. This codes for CASSPPTGGAYEQYF.

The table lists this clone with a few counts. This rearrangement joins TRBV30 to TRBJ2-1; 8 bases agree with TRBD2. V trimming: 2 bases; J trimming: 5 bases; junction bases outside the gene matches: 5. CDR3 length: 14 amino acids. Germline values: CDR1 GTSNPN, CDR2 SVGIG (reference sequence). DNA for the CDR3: TGTGCCTGGAGTCTACTAGCGGATGACAATGAGCAGTTCTTC. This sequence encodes CAWSLLADDNEQFF.

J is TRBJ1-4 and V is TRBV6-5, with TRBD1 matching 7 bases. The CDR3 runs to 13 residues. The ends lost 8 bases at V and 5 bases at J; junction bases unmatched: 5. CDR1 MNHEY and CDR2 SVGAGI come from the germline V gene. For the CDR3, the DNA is TGTGCCAGCTACAGGGGATTCAATGAAAAACTGTTTTTT. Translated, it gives CASYRGFNEKLFF.

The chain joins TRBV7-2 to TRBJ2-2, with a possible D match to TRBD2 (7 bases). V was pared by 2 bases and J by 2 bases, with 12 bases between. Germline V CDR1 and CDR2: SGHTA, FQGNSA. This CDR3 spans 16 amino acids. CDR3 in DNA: TGTGCCAGCAGCTTAACCGGGGGGCCTAACACCGGGGAGCTGTTTTTT. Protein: CASSLTGGPNTGELFF. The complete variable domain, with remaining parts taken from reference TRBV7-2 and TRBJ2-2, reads GAGVSQSPSNKVTEKGKDVELRCDPISGHTALYWYRQSLGQGLEFLIYFQGNSAPDKSGLPSDRFSAERTGGSVSTLTIQRTQQEDSAVYLCASSLTGGPNTGELFFGEGSRLTVL.

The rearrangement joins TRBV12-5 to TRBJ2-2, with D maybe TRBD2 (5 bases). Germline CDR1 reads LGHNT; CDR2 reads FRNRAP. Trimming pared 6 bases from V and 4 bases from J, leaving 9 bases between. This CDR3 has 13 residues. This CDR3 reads CASGPGLTGELFF. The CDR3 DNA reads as TGTGCTAGTGGACCAGGACTCACCGGGGAGCTGTTTTTT.

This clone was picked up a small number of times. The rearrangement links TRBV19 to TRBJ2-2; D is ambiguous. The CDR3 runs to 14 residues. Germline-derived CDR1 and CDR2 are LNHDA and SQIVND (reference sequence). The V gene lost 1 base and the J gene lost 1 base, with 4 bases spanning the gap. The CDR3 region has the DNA TGTGCCAGTAGTATAGGACAGAACACCGGGGAGCTGTTTTTT. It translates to CASSIGQNTGELFF.

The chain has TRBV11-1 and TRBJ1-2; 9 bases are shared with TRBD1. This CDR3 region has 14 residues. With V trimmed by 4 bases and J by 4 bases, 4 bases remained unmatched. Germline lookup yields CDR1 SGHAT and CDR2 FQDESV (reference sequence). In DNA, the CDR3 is TGTGCCAGCAGCTACGGACAGGGGACCTATGGCTACACCTTC. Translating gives CASSYGQGTYGYTF.

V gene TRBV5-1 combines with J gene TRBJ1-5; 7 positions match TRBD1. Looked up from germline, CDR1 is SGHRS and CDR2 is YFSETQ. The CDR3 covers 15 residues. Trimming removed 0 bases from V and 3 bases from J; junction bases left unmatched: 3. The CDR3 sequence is CASSLAGGDNQPQHF. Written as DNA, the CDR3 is TGCGCCAGCAGCTTGGCAGGGGGAGACAATCAGCCCCAGCATTTT. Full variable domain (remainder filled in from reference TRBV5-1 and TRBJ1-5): KAGVTQTPRYLIKTRGQQVTLSCSPISGHRSVSWYQQTPGQGLQFLFEYFSETQRNKGNFPGRFSGRQFSNSRSEMNVSTLELGDSALYLCASSLAGGDNQPQHFGDGTRLSIL.

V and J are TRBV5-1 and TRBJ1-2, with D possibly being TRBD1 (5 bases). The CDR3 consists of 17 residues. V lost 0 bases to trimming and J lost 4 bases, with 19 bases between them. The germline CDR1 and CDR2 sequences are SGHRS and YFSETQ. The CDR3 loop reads CASSLARVAGRGYGYTF. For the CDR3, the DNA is TGCGCCAGCAGCTTGGCCAGGGTAGCAGGGCGAGGCTATGGCTACACCTTC.

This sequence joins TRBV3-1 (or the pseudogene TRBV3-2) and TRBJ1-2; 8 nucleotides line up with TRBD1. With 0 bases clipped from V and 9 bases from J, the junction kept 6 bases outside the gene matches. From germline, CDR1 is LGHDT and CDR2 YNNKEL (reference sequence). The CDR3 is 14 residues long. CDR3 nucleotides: TGTGCCAGCAGCCAAGAACGACAGGGGATAAGCTACACCTTC. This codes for CASSQERQGISYTF.

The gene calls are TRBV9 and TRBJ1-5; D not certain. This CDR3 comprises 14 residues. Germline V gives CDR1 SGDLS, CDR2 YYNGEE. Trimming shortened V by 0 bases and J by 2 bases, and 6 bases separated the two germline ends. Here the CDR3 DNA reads TGTGCCAGCAGCGTAGATGAGGGCAATCAGCCCCAGCATTTT. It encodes CASSVDEGNQPQHF. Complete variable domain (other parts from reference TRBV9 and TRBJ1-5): DSGVTQTPKHLITATGQRVTLRCSPRSGDLSVYWYQQSLDQGLQFLIQYYNGEERAKGNILERFSAQQFPDLHSELNLSSLELGDSALYFCASSVDEGNQPQHFGDGTRLSIL.